The TCR beta chain under discussion was sequenced for a study of PD-1 blockade in classical Hodgkin lymphoma. Study findings and constraints: By cycle point C4D1, TCR diversity had risen significantly in CD4+ cells (but not CD8+ cells). Similar baseline diversity was found in complete responders and newly diagnosed patients. Newly diagnosed patients reportedly trailed healthy donors in baseline TCR diversity.

To note about this clone: Its antigen is unknown.

The patients all showed relapse after autologous stem cell transplantation, while their brentuximab vedotin exposure varied. The study isolated CD8+ T cells from thawed PBMCs by magnetic negative selection. The CDR3 covers 16 residues. Germline loops: CDR1 SGHKS, CDR2 YYEKEE (reference sequence). Trimming left V 0 bases short and J 6 bases short, with 18 bases between. Produced via immunoSEQ multiplex PCR; TCRdb's table is partial and in-frame only. The repertoire holds about 28,000 clones, just over 85% seen once, with 6.5% to 7.5% in the top ten. The sequencing here drew on CD8+ T cells from blood, taken at baseline. V is TRBV5-5 and J is TRBJ1-2; tentative D call: TRBD1 (6 bases). This receptor was identified in a human donor with classical Hodgkin lymphoma. The CDR3 sequence is CASSLAYNRAFDGYTF. CDR3 in DNA: TGTGCCAGCAGCTTGGCCTACAACAGGGCCTTCGATGGCTACACCTTC.